A single sample gave rise to the 9 T cell receptor beta chains below, sequenced in a study of neurological immune-mediated disorders (dated by TCRdb to between 2017 and 2020). Receptors were amplified or captured by 5' RACE. TCRdb names Illumina HiSeq 2500 as the instrument used. TCRdb passed the public sequencing reads through fastp at Q25 and MiXCR, retaining productive beta sequences. CDR3 protein sequences are deduplicated, and each keeps its most common genes and DNA. The sample table shows 45,000 to 60,000 distinct CDR3 sequences, and around 2.3% are seen once. Of the sample, less than 3.5% is held by the ten largest clones. The sequencing input was PBMCs. All receptors derive from a man aged 45 to 65 with multiple sclerosis.

This clonotype was detected many times. The V and J genes are TRBV20-1 and TRBJ2-4; possible D gene TRBD2, 7 bases. The germline CDR1 and CDR2 sequences are DFQATT and SNEGSKA (reference sequence). Trimming stripped 6 bases from V and 9 bases from J, with 15 bases between. The CDR3 length is 12 residues. CDR3 residues: CSAVERGGIQYF. Here the CDR3 DNA reads TGCAGTGCCGTGGAAAGGGGGGGCATTCAGTACTTC.

On this clonotype itself: A read error may account for a junction end that differs from germline. The CDR3 region has the DNA TGTGCCAGCCGCCCGGGACACCGATCAACCCTCAACTTT. Amino acids: CASRPGHRSTLNF. The chain has TRBV12-3 or TRBV12-4 and TRBJ1-6, with D maybe TRBD1 (6 bases). CDR3 length: 13 residues.

This clonotype was counted many times. The chain couples TRBV15 to TRBJ1-4; 8 bases fit TRBD1. The germline gives CDR1 LNHNV, CDR2 YYDKDF (reference sequence). V dropped 5 bases and J dropped 8; count of bases not matched to a gene: 10. There are 15 residues in the CDR3. As DNA, the CDR3 is TGTGCCACCAGCGGAAGGACAGGGACTGGAGAAAAACTGTTTTTT. It codes for CATSGRTGTGEKLFF.

At least ten counts were recorded for this clonotype. This sequence joins TRBV25-1 and TRBJ2-3, with D possibly being TRBD1 (6 bases). The V end lost 4 bases, the J end lost 2 bases, and 10 bases lay between the germline ends. The germline V gene encodes CDR1 MGHDK and CDR2 SYGVNS. The CDR3 length is 14 residues. CDR3 DNA sequence: TGTGCCAGCAGTGCGGGACAAAACACAGATACGCAGTATTTT. It yields the protein CASSAGQNTDTQYF.

This clonotype was observed a few times. J is TRBJ2-7 and V is TRBV5-1, with D perhaps being TRBD1 or TRBD2 (5 bases each). CDR1 and CDR2 from the germline V gene are SGHRS and YFSETQ. V was pared by 2 bases and J by 3 bases, with 15 bases between. The CDR3 sequence is 15 residues long. CDR3 amino acids: CASSFGDPGRYEQYF. DNA of the CDR3: TGCGCCAGCAGCTTCGGGGACCCGGGACGCTACGAGCAGTACTTC.

Ten or more counts support this clonotype. The chain recombines TRBV5-1 with TRBJ2-2; no clear D gene. V was cut by 4 bases and J by 6 bases, with 16 bases left in between. Looked up from germline, CDR1 is SGHRS and CDR2 is YFSETQ. CDR3 length equals 15 residues. The CDR3 bases are TGCGCCAGCAGCCCCGTGGACCCCGCAGCCGGGGAGCTGTTTTTT. This sequence encodes CASSPVDPAAGELFF.

This clonotype was observed many times. J is TRBJ2-7 and V is TRBV25-1; D ambiguous. The CDR3 is made up of 13 amino acids. Trimming removed 6 bases at V and 2 bases at J, with 11 bases between. Germline V lookup: CDR1 MGHDK, CDR2 SYGVNS. The CDR3 DNA sequence: TGTGCCAGCAGCCCCGGGTATACCTACGAGCAGTACTTC. Amino acids: CASSPGYTYEQYF.

This clonotype came up many times. The V and J genes are TRBV7-8 and TRBJ2-7; possibly TRBD2 for D (6 bases). CDR3 length: 14 amino acids. The ends were cut back, 1 base at V and 3 bases at J, with 10 bases in the middle. Per germline, CDR1 SGHVS and CDR2 FQNEAQ. CDR3: CASSLGDSLYEQYF. The CDR3 DNA is TGTGCCAGCAGCTTAGGGGACTCGCTCTACGAGCAGTACTTC.

This clonotype was counted many times. The chain has TRBV3-1 and TRBJ2-6; TRBD1 aligns across 10 bases. Per germline, CDR1 LGHDT and CDR2 YNNKEL (reference sequence). Unmatched junction bases numbered 5, after V lost 4 bases and J lost 2 bases. The CDR3 has 17 residues. Here the CDR3 DNA reads TGTGCCAGCAGCCGGACAGGGGGGTTCCCTGGGGCCAACGTCCTGACTTTC. This sequence encodes CASSRTGGFPGANVLTF. Using reference TRBV3-1 and TRBJ2-6 for the parts outside the CDR3, the full variable domain is DTAVSQTPKYLVTQMGNDKSIKCEQNLGHDTMYWYKQDSKKFLKIMFSYNNKELIINETVPNRFSPKSPDKAHLNLHINSLELGDSAVYFCASSRTGGFPGANVLTFGAGSRLTVL.